The clone carrying this T cell receptor (beta chain) was found a few times. The data belong to a study of T cells in Graves' hyperthyroidism and ophthalmopathy. The definition of stable Graves' hyperthyroidism was no ophthalmopathy progression within 18 months. From RNA transcripts, TCR beta CDR3 regions were amplified. The HTBI primer set served for first-round RT-PCR of the TCR CDR3. Each CDR3 protein gets one entry after TCRdb re-called the multiplex PCR reads with MiXCR. This table holds hundreds of thousands of distinct CDR3 sequences, about 19% found once. This sequence originates from a woman between 18 and 30 years old with Graves' hyperthyroidism. The sample consisted of blood.

The CDR3 protein is CASSLQGTPNIQYF. The CDR3 DNA sequence: TGTGCCAGCAGTCTCCAAGGGACACCAAACATTCAGTACTTC. The rearrangement uses TRBV2 and TRBJ2-4; perhaps TRBD1 as D (6 bases). V was pared by 5 bases and J by 6 bases, with 14 bases between. The CDR3 sequence is 14 residues long. The germline V gene encodes CDR1 SNHLY and CDR2 FYNNEI.